This T cell receptor (beta chain) came from a study of metastatic and nonmetastatic thyroid tumors. There are a few counts of this clone. Each patient came to thyroid surgery without any prior treatment (of any kind). Authors' data handling: Between-group CDR3 differences, defined by clinicopathological status, yielded a distant-metastasis classifier for papillary thyroid cancer. Through MiXCR, TCRdb re-clonotyped the PCR reads. The V and J calls and clone size are TCRdb's, not the authors'. The sample contains fewer than 35,000 clones, about 32% of which appear only once. Sequencing was done on a sample of blood. The source of this sequence is a female donor with papillary thyroid cancer or a benign thyroid nodule (not recorded which). Some clones in this sample may be carry-over from other donors' samples.

The CDR3: CASHPDRLSGNTIYF. The CDR3 region has the DNA TGTGCCAGTCACCCGGACAGGCTATCAGGAAACACCATATATTTT. The rearrangement uses TRBV19 and TRBJ1-3; 7 bases agree with TRBD1. The CDR3 sequence is 15 residues long. Germline trimming cut 8 bases from V and 4 bases from J; bases unmatched to any gene: 11. Germline loops: CDR1 LNHDA, CDR2 SQIVND (reference sequence). The full variable domain, its missing parts supplied by reference TRBV19 and TRBJ1-3, is DGGITQSPKYLFRKEGQNVTLSCEQNLNHDAMYWYRQDPGQGLRLIYYSQIVNDFQKGDIAEGYSVSREKKESFPLTVTSAQKNPTAFYLCASHPDRLSGNTIYFGEGSWLTVV.